This note documents a single T cell receptor (beta chain) sequence. What it binds is unknown. RNA in amounts of roughly 0.5 to 1 ug was reverse transcribed with random hexamers. TCRdb redid the calling of the immunoSEQ multiplex PCR reads with MiXCR, one entry per CDR3 protein. Here the sample spans some 120,000 distinct CDR3 sequences, around 94% being singletons. In blood CD8+ and CD4+ T cells, TCR beta underwent sequencing. These data belong to a study of CD8 T cells in Susac syndrome. Background on the study: When blood was collected, patients with Susac syndrome were therapy-naive, were taking corticosteroids, or were receiving intravenous immunoglobulin alone.

This CDR3 is built from 14 residues. Germline-derived CDR1 and CDR2 are SGHRS and YFSETQ. With V trimmed by 3 bases and J by 4 bases, 5 bases remained unmatched. Study-level findings and limits: Clonal CD8+ expansion in Susac was highest in TEMRA cells and active patients. The total CD8+ repertoires yielded 15 to 20 Susac-specific public clones and the CD8+ TEMRA repertoires yielded a few.

This clonotype was obtained from a human donor with Susac syndrome. The J gene is TRBJ2-5, the V gene TRBV5-1; 8 bases align to TRBD1. Sequenced material: CD8+ T cells from PBMCs. In DNA form, the CDR3 reads TGCGCCAGCAGCTCCGGACAGGGTTTAGAGACCCAGTACTTC. It translates to CASSSGQGLETQYF.